This entry concerns a single T cell receptor beta chain. The record originates from a study of blood T cell repertoires in COVID-19. Study-level information: COVID-19 samples collected from the United States, Italy and Spain covered acute and convalescent phases. T cells, B-cell-depleted T cells, or PBMCs supplied cDNA or gDNA.

The CDR3 is 14 amino acids. Germline assignment: CDR1 SGHRS and CDR2 YFSETQ. V lost 4 bases, J lost 7 bases, and 3 bases stayed unmatched. Per the original methods: From reference gene primer amplification, estimates of nucleated cell counts were derived. Clones were read by immunoSEQ multiplex PCR, and TCRdb kept only the in-frame ones, dropping some. V and J calls and clone size are copied from that table; D and trimming were computed from the DNA. This sample has around 200,000 clones, with roughly nine tenths found just once. The V and J genes are TRBV5-1 and TRBJ1-4; 11 nucleotides agree with TRBD1. This clonotype was sampled from a man aged 40-50 years with active or convalescent COVID-19. The material sequenced was peripheral blood. The CDR3 here is CASSPGTGGEKLFF. The CDR3 DNA follows: TGCGCCAGCAGCCCCGGGACAGGGGGTGAAAAACTGTTTTTT.